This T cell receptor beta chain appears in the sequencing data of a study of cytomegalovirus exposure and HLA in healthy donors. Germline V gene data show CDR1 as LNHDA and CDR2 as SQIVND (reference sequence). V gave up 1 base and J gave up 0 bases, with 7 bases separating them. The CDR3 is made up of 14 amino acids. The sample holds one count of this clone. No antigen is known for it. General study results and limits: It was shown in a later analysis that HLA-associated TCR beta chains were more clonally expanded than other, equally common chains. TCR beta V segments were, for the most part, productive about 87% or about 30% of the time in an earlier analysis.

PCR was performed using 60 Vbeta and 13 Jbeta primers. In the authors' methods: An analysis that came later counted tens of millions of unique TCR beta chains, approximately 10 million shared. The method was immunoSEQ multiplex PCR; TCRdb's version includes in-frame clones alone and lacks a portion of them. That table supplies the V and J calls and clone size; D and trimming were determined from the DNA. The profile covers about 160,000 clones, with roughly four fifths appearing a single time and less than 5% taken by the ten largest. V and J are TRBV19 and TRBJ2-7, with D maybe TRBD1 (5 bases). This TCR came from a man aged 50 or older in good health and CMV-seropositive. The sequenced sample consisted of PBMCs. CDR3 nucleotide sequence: TGTGCCAGTAGTATAGCAGGGAACTCCTACGAGCAGTACTTC. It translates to CASSIAGNSYEQYF. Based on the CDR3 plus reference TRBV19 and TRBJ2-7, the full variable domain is DGGITQSPKYLFRKEGQNVTLSCEQNLNHDAMYWYRQDPGQGLRLIYYSQIVNDFQKGDIAEGYSVSREKKESFPLTVTSAQKNPTAFYLCASSIAGNSYEQYFGPGTRLTVT.